The clone carrying this TCR beta chain was counted at least ten times. After removal of 4 bases from V and 3 bases from J, the junction contained 4 bases not matched to a gene. From germline, CDR1 is MNHEY and CDR2 SMNVEV (reference sequence). The CDR3 consists of 14 residues. The data were obtained in a study of T cells in Graves' hyperthyroidism and ophthalmopathy. At the level of the study: Peripheral blood was acquired at first diagnosis, ahead of any therapy whatsoever.

The TCR beta CDR3 regions underwent amplification using RNA transcripts as the source. HTBI primers were used for first-round RT-PCR of the TCR CDR3. TCRdb re-called the multiplex PCR reads through MiXCR, storing one row per CDR3 protein. The sample yields some 570,000 distinct CDR3 sequences, 15% to 20% seen once. The chain carries TRBV27 and TRBJ2-7; 9 bases map to TRBD1. The sequenced sample was blood. The TCR comes from a woman aged 18-29 years with Graves' ophthalmopathy. The chain's CDR3 is CASSSATGGYEQYF. In DNA, the CDR3 is TGTGCCAGCAGTTCCGCGACAGGGGGCTACGAGCAGTACTTC.